A selection of T cell receptor beta chains follows, all from one sample in a study of technical replicates of blood from several donors. Some clones are missing from TCRdb's copy, which holds only in-frame ones; the method was immunoSEQ multiplex PCR. The sample has about 83,000 clones; about 92% are singletons. Sequencing was carried out using T cells isolated from PBMCs. All receptors derive from a human donor in good health. Each CDR3 is given with its conserved first and last residue. Fields, in order: V gene, clone size, D gene, J gene, CDR3 DNA, CDR3 protein. A D gene is named only where the DNA matches it firmly. Where a row states a size, it is once, few, many or the class of an expanded clone; other rows omit it.

V: TRBV5-1
size: .
D: .
J: TRBJ2-1
DNA: TGCGCCAGCCGAACCCAGGGGGAGGATGAGCAGTTCTTC
CDR3: CASRTQGEDEQFF

V: TRBV6-1
size: .
D: TRBD2
J: TRBJ2-7
DNA: TGTGCCAGCGGGGAGGGTAACTACGAGCAGTACTTC
CDR3: CASGEGNYEQYF

V: TRBV2
size: .
D: .
J: TRBJ2-5
DNA: TGTGCCAGCAGCGGGACTTCCGGTTACCAAGAGACCCAGTACTTC
CDR3: CASSGTSGYQETQYF

V: TRBV11-1
size: once
D: TRBD2
J: TRBJ2-3
DNA: TGTGCCAGCAGCTTAGCGTTGGCGGGGGGATTGTCGCAGTATTTT
CDR3: CASSLALAGGLSQYF

V: TRBV7-9
size: .
D: .
J: TRBJ1-4
DNA: TGTGCCAGCAGCGCGGAAGGTGAAAAACTGTTTTTT
CDR3: CASSAEGEKLFF

V: TRBV11-2
size: .
D: TRBD2
J: TRBJ2-3
DNA: TGTGCCAGCAGCTCGCTGTACCGACTAGCGGGGGGTAGGGCAGATACGCAGTATTTT
CDR3: CASSSLYRLAGGRADTQYF

V: TRBV20-1
size: .
D: .
J: TRBJ2-7
DNA: TGCAGTGCTAGAACAACCTACGAGCAGTACTTC
CDR3: CSARTTYEQYF

V: TRBV4-1
size: .
D: .
J: TRBJ2-6
DNA: TGCGCCAGCAGCCAAGTTGGGGGCATAACTGGGGCCAACGTCCTGACTTTC
CDR3: CASSQVGGITGANVLTF

V: TRBV12-5
size: .
D: TRBD2
J: TRBJ2-1
DNA: TGTGCTAGTGGTTTGGTGCGAACCGGGACTAGCGGGTTCAATGAGCAGTTCTTC
CDR3: CASGLVRTGTSGFNEQFF

V: TRBV7-2
size: .
D: .
J: TRBJ2-3
DNA: TGTGCCAGCAGCTTAGGCAAGGACTATACGCAGTATTTT
CDR3: CASSLGKDYTQYF

V: TRBV6-1
size: .
D: .
J: TRBJ2-7
DNA: TGTGCCAGCACCCCTTTCGGGACTCGGGCCTACGAGCAGTACTTC
CDR3: CASTPFGTRAYEQYF

V: TRBV11-3
size: .
D: TRBD1
J: TRBJ2-1
DNA: TGTGCCAGCAGCTTAGCGAACAGGGGTCAAAGCTCCTACAATGAGCAGTTCTTC
CDR3: CASSLANRGQSSYNEQFF

V: TRBV4-1
size: .
D: TRBD2
J: TRBJ2-3
DNA: TGCGCCAGCAGCCACCCTTCCGCGGGAGCTAGCACAGATACGCAGTATTTT
CDR3: CASSHPSAGASTDTQYF

V: TRBV7-9
size: .
D: .
J: TRBJ1-4
DNA: TGTGCCAGCAGCTTTCGGAGGGGAGAAAAACTGTTTTTT
CDR3: CASSFRRGEKLFF

V: TRBV6-5
size: .
D: .
J: TRBJ2-2
DNA: TGTGCCAGCAGTTCCTACACCGGGGAGCTGTTTTTT
CDR3: CASSSYTGELFF

V: TRBV5-6
size: .
D: .
J: TRBJ2-3
DNA: TGTGCCAGCAGCTTTAGTGTCCCACTGGATACGCAGTATTTT
CDR3: CASSFSVPLDTQYF

V: TRBV30
size: few
D: .
J: TRBJ1-1
DNA: TGTGCCTGGAGTCCCCTGAGGAACACTGAAGCTTTCTTT
CDR3: CAWSPLRNTEAFF

V: TRBV5-5
size: .
D: .
J: TRBJ2-7
DNA: TGTGCCAGCAGCTTGGAATTGGACTGGGACGAGCAGTACTTC
CDR3: CASSLELDWDEQYF

V: TRBV29-1
size: .
D: .
J: TRBJ1-2
DNA: TGCAGCGTTCTGGGCAGGGTGTTAAATGGCTACACCTTC
CDR3: CSVLGRVLNGYTF

V: TRBV28
size: once
D: .
J: TRBJ2-7
DNA: TGTGCCAGCAGTTTAGAGGGCTACGAGCAGTACTTC
CDR3: CASSLEGYEQYF

V: TRBV4-1
size: .
D: TRBD1
J: TRBJ1-6
DNA: TGCGCCACCCGAACCCTACAGGGGATCCGGTCACCCCTCCACTTT
CDR3: CATRTLQGIRSPLHF

V: TRBV10-3
size: once
D: TRBD1
J: TRBJ2-5
DNA: TGTGCCACTGACTCTACAGGGGTTCGAGAGACCCAGTACTTC
CDR3: CATDSTGVRETQYF

V: TRBV27
size: .
D: TRBD2
J: TRBJ2-3
DNA: TGTGCCAGCAGTTACGTCGAACCGGGACTAGCGGGAGTCCAAACAGATACGCAGTATTTT
CDR3: CASSYVEPGLAGVQTDTQYF

V: TRBV5-4
size: .
D: .
J: TRBJ2-1
DNA: TGTGCCAGTAAGCAGGGAATAGAGCAGTTCTTC
CDR3: CASKQGIEQFF

V: TRBV2
size: .
D: TRBD1
J: TRBJ1-2
DNA: TGTGCCAGCAATTTTCACAGGGGTGAATATGGCTACACCTTC
CDR3: CASNFHRGEYGYTF

V: TRBV29-1
size: .
D: TRBD2
J: TRBJ2-1
DNA: TGCAGCGTTGCAGCGGGAGGGAGGGGTGAGCAGTTCTTC
CDR3: CSVAAGGRGEQFF

V: TRBV28
size: .
D: .
J: TRBJ2-7
DNA: TGTGCCAGCAGGGGGAACCGGGACATTTCCTACGAGCAGTACTTC
CDR3: CASRGNRDISYEQYF

V: TRBV2
size: .
D: .
J: TRBJ2-6
DNA: TGTGCCAGCAGTGAAGAGGAGGGCACTGGGGCCAACGTCCTGACTTTC
CDR3: CASSEEEGTGANVLTF

V: TRBV6-4
size: .
D: TRBD1
J: TRBJ2-1
DNA: TGTGCCAGCAGCCCCGGGACAGGGGGAGGTGGTGAGCAGTTCTTC
CDR3: CASSPGTGGGGEQFF

V: TRBV7-9
size: .
D: TRBD2
J: TRBJ2-7
DNA: TGTGCCAGCAGCTTACTAGCGGGGAACTACGAGCAGTACTTC
CDR3: CASSLLAGNYEQYF

V: TRBV10-3
size: .
D: .
J: TRBJ1-2
DNA: TGTGCCACCCGAGGGGACTCCCTGCCGTATGGCTACACCTTC
CDR3: CATRGDSLPYGYTF

V: TRBV5-1
size: .
D: .
J: TRBJ2-1
DNA: TGCGCCAGCAGCCGAGGGGGAGACTACAATGAGCAGTTCTTC
CDR3: CASSRGGDYNEQFF

V: TRBV7-9
size: .
D: .
J: TRBJ2-7
DNA: TGTGCCAGCAGCCGGCCGGGACTGAACAACTACGAGCAGTACTTC
CDR3: CASSRPGLNNYEQYF

V: TRBV10-1
size: .
D: .
J: TRBJ2-3
DNA: TGCGCCAGCAGTGACGACACGAACTCGATTGATTCCACGCAGTATTTT
CDR3: CASSDDTNSIDSTQYF

V: TRBV11-2
size: .
D: .
J: TRBJ1-2
DNA: TGTGCCAGCAGCTTAGATTTGCAAGGCGGCTATGGCTACACCTTC
CDR3: CASSLDLQGGYGYTF

V: TRBV27
size: once
D: .
J: TRBJ1-3
DNA: TGTGCCGCCTGGGATCCAGGGGTTGGAAACACCATATATTTT
CDR3: CAAWDPGVGNTIYF

V: TRBV5-6
size: .
D: TRBD1
J: TRBJ1-1
DNA: TGTGCCAGCAGCCTGACAGGGGTGAGCACTGAAGCTTTCTTT
CDR3: CASSLTGVSTEAFF

V: TRBV19
size: .
D: .
J: TRBJ1-1
DNA: TGTGCCAGTAGTATAAGCGTGAACACTGAAGCTTTCTTT
CDR3: CASSISVNTEAFF

V: TRBV4-1
size: .
D: .
J: TRBJ2-5
DNA: TGCGCCAGCAGCCAAGTCGGCGACGGGCAAGAGACCCAGTACTTC
CDR3: CASSQVGDGQETQYF

V: TRBV18
size: .
D: .
J: TRBJ1-1
DNA: TGTGCCAGCTCACCTCTGGGGAGGGAAGCTTTCTTT
CDR3: CASSPLGREAFF

V: TRBV5-6
size: .
D: .
J: TRBJ1-2
DNA: TGTGCCAGCAGCTCGGGAATCCAAAGTGGCTATGGCTACACCTTC
CDR3: CASSSGIQSGYGYTF

V: TRBV10-3
size: .
D: TRBD1
J: TRBJ2-2
DNA: TGTGCCATCAGCGGGACAGGGGGAAAAACCGGGGAGCTGTTTTTT
CDR3: CAISGTGGKTGELFF

V: TRBV6-5
size: .
D: .
J: TRBJ1-6
DNA: TGTGCCAGCAGTTACTCCGCGCAGCCCGGAGATTCACCCCTCCACTTT
CDR3: CASSYSAQPGDSPLHF